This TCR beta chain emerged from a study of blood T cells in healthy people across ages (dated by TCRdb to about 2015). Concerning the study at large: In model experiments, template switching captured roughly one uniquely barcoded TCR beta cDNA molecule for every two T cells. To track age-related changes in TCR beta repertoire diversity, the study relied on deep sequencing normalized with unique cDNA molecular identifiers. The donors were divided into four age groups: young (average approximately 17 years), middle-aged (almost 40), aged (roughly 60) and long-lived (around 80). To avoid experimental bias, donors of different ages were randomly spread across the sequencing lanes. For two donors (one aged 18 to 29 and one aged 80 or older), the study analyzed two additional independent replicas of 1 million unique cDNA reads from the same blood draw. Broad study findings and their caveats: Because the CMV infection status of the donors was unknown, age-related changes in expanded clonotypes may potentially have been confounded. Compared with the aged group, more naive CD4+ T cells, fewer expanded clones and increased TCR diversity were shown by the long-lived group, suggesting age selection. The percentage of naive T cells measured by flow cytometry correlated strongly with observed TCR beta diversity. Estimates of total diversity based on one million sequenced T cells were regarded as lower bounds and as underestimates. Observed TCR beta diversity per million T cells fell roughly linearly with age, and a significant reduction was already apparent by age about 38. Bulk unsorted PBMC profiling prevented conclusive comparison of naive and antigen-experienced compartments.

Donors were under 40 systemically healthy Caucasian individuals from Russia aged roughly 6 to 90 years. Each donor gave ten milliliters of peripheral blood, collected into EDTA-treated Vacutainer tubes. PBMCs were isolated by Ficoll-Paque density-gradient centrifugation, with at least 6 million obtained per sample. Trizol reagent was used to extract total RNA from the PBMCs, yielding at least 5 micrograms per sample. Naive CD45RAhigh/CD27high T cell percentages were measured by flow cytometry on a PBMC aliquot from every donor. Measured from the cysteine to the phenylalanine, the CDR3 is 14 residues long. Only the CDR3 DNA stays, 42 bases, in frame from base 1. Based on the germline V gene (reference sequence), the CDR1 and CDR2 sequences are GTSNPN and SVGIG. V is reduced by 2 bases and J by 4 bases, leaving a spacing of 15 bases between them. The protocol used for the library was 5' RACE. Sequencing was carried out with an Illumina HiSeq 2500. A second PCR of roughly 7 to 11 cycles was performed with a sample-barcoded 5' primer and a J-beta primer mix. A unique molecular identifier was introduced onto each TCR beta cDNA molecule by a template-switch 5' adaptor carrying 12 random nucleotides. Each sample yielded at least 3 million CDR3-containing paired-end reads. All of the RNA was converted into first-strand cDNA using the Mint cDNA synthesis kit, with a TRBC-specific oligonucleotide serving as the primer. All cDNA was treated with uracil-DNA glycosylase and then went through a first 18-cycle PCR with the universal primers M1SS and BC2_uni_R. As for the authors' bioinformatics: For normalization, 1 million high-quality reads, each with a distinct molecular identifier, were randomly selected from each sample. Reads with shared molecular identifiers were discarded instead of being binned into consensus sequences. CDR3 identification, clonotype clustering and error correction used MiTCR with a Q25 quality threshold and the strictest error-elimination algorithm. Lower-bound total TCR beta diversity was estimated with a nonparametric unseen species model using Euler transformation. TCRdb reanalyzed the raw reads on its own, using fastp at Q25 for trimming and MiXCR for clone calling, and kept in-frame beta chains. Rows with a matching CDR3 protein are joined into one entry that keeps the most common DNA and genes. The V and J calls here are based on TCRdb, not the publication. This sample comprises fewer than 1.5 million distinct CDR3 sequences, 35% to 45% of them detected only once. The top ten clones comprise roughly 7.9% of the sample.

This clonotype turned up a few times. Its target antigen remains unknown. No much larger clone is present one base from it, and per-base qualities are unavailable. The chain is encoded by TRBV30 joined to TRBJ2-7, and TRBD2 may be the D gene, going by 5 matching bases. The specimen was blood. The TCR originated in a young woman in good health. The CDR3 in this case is CAWSSLANTYEQYF. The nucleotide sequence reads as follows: TGTGCCTGGAGTTCCTTAGCGAACACTTACGAGCAGTACTTC.